The 9 T cell receptor beta chains reported below all come from one sample, sequenced in a study of T-cell reconstitution after alpha-beta-depleted transplantation in children. Using unique molecular identifiers, the investigators prepared the TCRbeta library. MiXCR was run by TCRdb on the PCR reads, yielding one entry per CDR3 protein. The table lists some 200,000 distinct CDR3 sequences, roughly 14% of them singletons. The material sequenced was PBMCs from the stem cell graft donor, taken from the stem cell graft. These receptors all come from a human donor who donated a stem cell graft to a child with acute lymphoblastic leukemia.

This clonotype was recorded a few times. J is TRBJ2-1 and V is TRBV5-1, with TRBD2 identical over 15 bases. Germline V gene lookup returns CDR1 SGHRS and CDR2 YFSETQ. CDR3 length: 17 residues. Germline trimming cut 1 base from V and 13 bases from J; bases unmatched to any gene: 12. CDR3 sequence reads: CASSLLSSGTSGRPQFF. The CDR3 nucleotides are TGCGCCAGCAGCTTGCTTTCGTCGGGGACTAGCGGGAGGCCCCAGTTCTTC. The full variable domain, its missing parts supplied by reference TRBV5-1 and TRBJ2-1, is KAGVTQTPRYLIKTRGQQVTLSCSPISGHRSVSWYQQTPGQGLQFLFEYFSETQRNKGNFPGRFSGRQFSNSRSEMNVSTLELGDSALYLCASSLLSSGTSGRPQFFGPGTRLTVL.

The table lists this clonotype with many counts. V is TRBV11-2 and J is TRBJ2-3, with D possibly matching TRBD2 (5 bases). V was trimmed by 5 bases and J by 7 bases, leaving 10 bases between them. Germline loops: CDR1 SGHAT, CDR2 FQNNGV. This CDR3 is 12 amino acids long. As DNA, the CDR3 is TGTGCCAGCAGCCAACTAGAGTATACGCAGTATTTT. It codes for CASSQLEYTQYF. Complete variable domain (other parts from reference TRBV11-2 and TRBJ2-3): EAGVAQSPRYKIIEKRQSVAFWCNPISGHATLYWYQQILGQGPKLLIQFQNNGVVDDSQLPKDRFSAERLKGVDSTLKIQPAKLEDSAVYLCASSQLEYTQYFGPGTRLTVL.

This clonotype was seen a few times. The V call is TRBV4-2, the J call TRBJ2-7; TRBD2 agrees at 9 bases. After removal of 1 base from V and 3 bases from J, the junction contained 4 bases not matched to a gene. The germline V gene has CDR1 LGHNA and CDR2 YNFKEQ. This CDR3 is built from 15 residues. The CDR3 DNA sequence: TGTGCCAGCAGCCAAGGACTAGCGGCTTACTACGAGCAGTACTTC. This codes for CASSQGLAAYYEQYF.

This clonotype was counted only a few times. CDR3 protein: CASSLRGQGASETQYF. The CDR3 DNA sequence: TGCGCCAGCAGCTTGAGGGGACAGGGGGCAAGTGAGACCCAGTACTTC. The chain uses TRBV5-1 and TRBJ2-5; TRBD1 aligns across 12 bases. This CDR3 spans 16 amino acids. V lost 1 base to trimming and J lost 5 bases; unmatched junction nucleotides: 6. The V gene's germline CDR1 is SGHRS and CDR2 YFSETQ.

This clonotype was recorded at least ten times. This chain connects TRBV7-9 to TRBJ1-4; 7 bases are shared with TRBD1. The V gene's germline CDR1 is SEHNR and CDR2 FQNEAQ (reference sequence). This CDR3 contains 17 residues. The trim removed 0 bases at V and 0 bases at J, leaving 4 bases unmatched. CDR3 loop: CASSLAFQGATNEKLFF. CDR3 sequence (DNA): TGTGCCAGCAGCTTAGCATTCCAGGGGGCAACTAATGAAAAACTGTTTTTT.

The chain links TRBV4-1 to TRBJ2-7, with a weak D call TRBD2 (6 bases). CDR3 length: 15 amino acids. Germline V gives CDR1 MGHRA, CDR2 YSYEKL. V lost 3 bases, J lost 2 bases, and 14 bases lay in between. The CDR3 coding sequence is TGCGCCAGCAGCCAGAGAGGGGAGGAGGCCTACGAGCAGTACTTC. It is translated as CASSQRGEEAYEQYF.

The gene calls are TRBV11-2 and TRBJ2-7; TRBD1 agrees at 8 bases. Germline V CDR1 and CDR2: SGHAT, FQNNGV. The CDR3 is made up of 15 amino acids. The V and J ends lost 4 bases and 0 bases, in that order; junction bases with no gene match: 5. Written as DNA, the CDR3 is TGTGCCAGCAGCTCCCGACAGGGGACCTCCTACGAGCAGTACTTC. Translating it yields CASSSRQGTSYEQYF.

This chain joins TRBV11-2 and TRBJ2-3; the match to TRBD2 covers 12 bases. V gave up 4 bases and J gave up 5 bases; unmatched junction bases: 16. The CDR3 is 19 residues long. The germline CDR1 and CDR2 sequences are SGHAT and FQNNGV. The DNA for the CDR3 is TGTGCCAGCAGCTCAGAGTTTATAAGACTAGCGGGAGCGCTAGATACGCAGTATTTT. This translates into CASSSEFIRLAGALDTQYF.

This clonotype was seen many times. The rearrangement joins TRBV3-1 to TRBJ2-1, with D possibly matching TRBD2 (5 bases). Germline lookup yields CDR1 LGHDT and CDR2 YNNKEL (reference sequence). The CDR3 has 15 amino acids. V lost 6 bases and J 4 bases, leaving 16 bases between the germline ends. This CDR3 reads CASSPGNPLYNEQFF. Written as DNA, the CDR3 is TGTGCCAGCAGTCCCGGGAACCCGTTATACAATGAGCAGTTCTTC.